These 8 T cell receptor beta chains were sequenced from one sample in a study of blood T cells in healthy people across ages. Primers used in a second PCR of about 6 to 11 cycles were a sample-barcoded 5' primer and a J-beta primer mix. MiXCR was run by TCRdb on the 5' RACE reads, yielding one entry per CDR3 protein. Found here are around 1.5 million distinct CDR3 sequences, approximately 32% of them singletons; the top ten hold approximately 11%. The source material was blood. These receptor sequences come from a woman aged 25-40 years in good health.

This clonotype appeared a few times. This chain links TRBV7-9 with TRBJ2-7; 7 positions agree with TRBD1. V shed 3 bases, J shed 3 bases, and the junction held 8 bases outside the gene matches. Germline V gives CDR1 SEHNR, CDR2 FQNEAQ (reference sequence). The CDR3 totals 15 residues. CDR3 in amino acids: CASSFNRGKSYEQYF. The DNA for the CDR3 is TGTGCCAGCAGCTTCAACAGGGGCAAGAGCTACGAGCAGTACTTC.

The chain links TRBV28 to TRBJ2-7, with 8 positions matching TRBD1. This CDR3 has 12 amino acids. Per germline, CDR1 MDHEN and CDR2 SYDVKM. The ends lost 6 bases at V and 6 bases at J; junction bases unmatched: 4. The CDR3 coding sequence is TGTGCCAGCAGACGGACAGGGCGCGAGCAGTACTTC. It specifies CASRRTGREQYF.

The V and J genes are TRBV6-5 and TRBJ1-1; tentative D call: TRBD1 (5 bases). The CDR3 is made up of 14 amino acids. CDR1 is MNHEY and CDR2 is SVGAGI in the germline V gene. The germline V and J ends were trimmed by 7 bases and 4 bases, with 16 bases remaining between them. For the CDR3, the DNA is TGTGCCAGCAACCGACAGAGTCGGGGCACTGAAGCTTTCTTT. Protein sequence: CASNRQSRGTEAFF.

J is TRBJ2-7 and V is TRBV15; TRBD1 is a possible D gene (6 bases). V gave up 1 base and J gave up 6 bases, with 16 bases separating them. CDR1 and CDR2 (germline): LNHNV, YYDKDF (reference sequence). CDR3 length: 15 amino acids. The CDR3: CATSRASRGRGEQYF. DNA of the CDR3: TGTGCCACCAGCAGAGCGAGCAGGGGCAGAGGCGAGCAGTACTTC.

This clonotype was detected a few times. Here the CDR3 DNA reads TGCGCCAGCAGCCAAGAGGCGGAACAGTACTATGGCTACACCTTC. Its translation is CASSQEAEQYYGYTF. The chain links TRBV4-1 to TRBJ1-2; D uncertain. The CDR3 has 15 amino acids. Trimming stripped 0 bases from V and 3 bases from J, with 11 bases between. Germline CDR1 is MGHRA and CDR2 is YSYEKL.

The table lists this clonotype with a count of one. CDR3 sequence reads: CASRPGQGLLQFF. The CDR3 nucleotides read TGTGCCAGCAGGCCAGGACAGGGCTTATTGCAGTTCTTC. The chain is built from TRBV6-5 and TRBJ2-1, with TRBD1 matching over 8 bases. Germline V gene data show CDR1 as MNHEY and CDR2 as SVGAGI. CDR3 length: 13 amino acids. After removal of 6 bases from V and 12 bases from J, the junction contained 10 bases not matched to a gene.

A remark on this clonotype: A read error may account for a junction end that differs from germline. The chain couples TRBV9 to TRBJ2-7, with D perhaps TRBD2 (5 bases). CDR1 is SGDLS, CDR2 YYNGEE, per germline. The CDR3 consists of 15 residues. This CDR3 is CACSVGGSPFHEQYF. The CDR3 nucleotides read TGTGCCTGCAGCGTAGGTGGGAGTCCCTTCCACGAGCAGTACTTC.

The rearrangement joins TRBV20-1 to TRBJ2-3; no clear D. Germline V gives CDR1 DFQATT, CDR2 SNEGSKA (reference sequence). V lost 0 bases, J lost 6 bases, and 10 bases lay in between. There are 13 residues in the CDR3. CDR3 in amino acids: CSARDQVLDTQYF. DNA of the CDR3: TGCAGTGCTAGAGATCAAGTTCTGGATACGCAGTATTTT.